This T cell receptor beta chain appears in the sequencing data of a study of shared clonotypes between healthy human individuals. The CDR3 contains 14 residues. In germline, CDR1 is MNHEY, CDR2 SMNVEV (reference sequence). The V end was cut by 7 bases, the J end by 10 bases, with 17 bases between. Clones were sequenced by immunoSEQ multiplex PCR, and TCRdb holds only the in-frame ones, with some missing. The sample lists 2,100,000 or so clones, under 97% occurring once. In its sample, this clone was seen once. The V and J genes are TRBV27 and TRBJ1-6; D is unresolved. Sequenced: naive CD4+ T cells sorted from blood. Subset meaning: CD45RA+ positively selected. This receptor was obtained from a man younger than 35 in good health. CDR3 region: CASKVEASSSPLHF. CDR3 coding DNA: TGTGCCAGCAAGGTTGAGGCCAGTTCCTCACCCCTCCACTTT.